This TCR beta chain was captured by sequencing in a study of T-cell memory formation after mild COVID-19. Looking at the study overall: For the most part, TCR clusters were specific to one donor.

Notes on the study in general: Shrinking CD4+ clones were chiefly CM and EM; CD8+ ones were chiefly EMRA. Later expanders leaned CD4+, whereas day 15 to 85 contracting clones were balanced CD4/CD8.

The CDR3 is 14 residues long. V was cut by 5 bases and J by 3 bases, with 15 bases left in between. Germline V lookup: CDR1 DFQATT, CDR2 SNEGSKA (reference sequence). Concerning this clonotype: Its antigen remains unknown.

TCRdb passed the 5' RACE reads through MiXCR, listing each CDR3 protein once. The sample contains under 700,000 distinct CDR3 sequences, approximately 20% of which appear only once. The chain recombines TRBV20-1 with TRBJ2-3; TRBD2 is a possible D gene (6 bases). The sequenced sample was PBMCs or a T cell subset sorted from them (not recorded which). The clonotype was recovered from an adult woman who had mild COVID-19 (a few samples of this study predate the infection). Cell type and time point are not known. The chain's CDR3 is CSAYRDRGTDTQYF. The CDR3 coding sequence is TGCAGTGCTTACCGGGACCGGGGGACAGATACGCAGTATTTT.